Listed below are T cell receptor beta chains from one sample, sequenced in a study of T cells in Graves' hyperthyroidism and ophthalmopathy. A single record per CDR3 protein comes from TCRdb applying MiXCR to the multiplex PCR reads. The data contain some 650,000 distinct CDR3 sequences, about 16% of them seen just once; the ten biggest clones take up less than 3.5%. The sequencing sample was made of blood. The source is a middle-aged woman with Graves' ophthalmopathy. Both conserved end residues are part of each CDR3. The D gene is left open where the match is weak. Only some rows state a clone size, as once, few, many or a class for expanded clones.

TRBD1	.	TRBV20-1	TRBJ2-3	TGCAGTGCTAAAGGACAGGCCAGCACAGATATGCAGTATTTT	CSAKGQASTDMQYF
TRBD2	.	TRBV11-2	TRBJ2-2	TGTGCCAGCAGCCTTAAGACTAGCGGGACCGGGGAGCTGTTTTTT	CASSLKTSGTGELFF
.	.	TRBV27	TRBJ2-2	TGTGCCAGCAGTCCTCTCGGCGGGACCAAGAACACCGGGGAGCTGTTTTTT	CASSPLGGTKNTGELFF
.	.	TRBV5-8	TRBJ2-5	TGTGCCAGCAGCTTGGTAGGGAAAGAGACCCAGTACTTC	CASSLVGKETQYF
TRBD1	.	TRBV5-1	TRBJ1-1	TGCGCCAGCAGCTTGGACCATCAGGGGGCGTCCACTGAAGCTTTCTTT	CASSLDHQGASTEAFF
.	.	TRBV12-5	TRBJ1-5	TGTGCTAGTGGTTTGAACAGGGACAAGGGGAATCAGCCCCAGCATTTT	CASGLNRDKGNQPQHF
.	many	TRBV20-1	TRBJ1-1	TGCAGTGCTAGATTGGGAGAGGGGCCCACTGAAGCTTTCTTT	CSARLGEGPTEAFF
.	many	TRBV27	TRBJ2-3	TGTGCCAGCAGTTTCGGGACATCCGGAGATACGCAGTATTTT	CASSFGTSGDTQYF
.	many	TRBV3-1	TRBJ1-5	TGTGCCAGCAGCCGAGTCCACGGGCAGCCCCAGCATTTT	CASSRVHGQPQHF
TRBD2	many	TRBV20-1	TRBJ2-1	TGCAGTGCTAGAAGGGGTCTCGGTAGCGGGATGAGCTCCTACAATGAGCAGTTCTTC	CSARRGLGSGMSSYNEQFF
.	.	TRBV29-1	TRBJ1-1	TGCAGCGTTTACCTAGGGCTGACTGAAGCTTTCTTT	CSVYLGLTEAFF
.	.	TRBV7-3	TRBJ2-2	TGTGCCAGCGGGGGGGCCGACACCGGGGAGCTGTTTTTT	CASGGADTGELFF
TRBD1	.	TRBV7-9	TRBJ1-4	TGTGCCAGCAGCTTAGGGACAGGAGAAAAACTGTTTTTT	CASSLGTGEKLFF
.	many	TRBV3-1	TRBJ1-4	TGTGCCAGCAGCCAAGCCATCGCTAATGAAAAACTGTTTTTT	CASSQAIANEKLFF
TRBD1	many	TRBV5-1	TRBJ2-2	TGCGCCAGCAGCATAGGACAGGGCGTCAACGGGGAGCTGTTTTTT	CASSIGQGVNGELFF
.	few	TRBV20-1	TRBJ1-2	TGCAGTGCGACTCCGGGGCCGGGCGATGGCTACACCTTC	CSATPGPGDGYTF
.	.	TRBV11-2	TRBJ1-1	TGTGCCAGCAGCTCTTTTTGGGACCTACGGAGGACTGAAGCTTTCTTT	CASSSFWDLRRTEAFF
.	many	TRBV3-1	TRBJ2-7	TGTGCCAGCAGCCAAGGTGACAGCCTTACCTCCTACGAGCAGTACTTC	CASSQGDSLTSYEQYF
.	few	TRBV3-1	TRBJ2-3	TGTGCCAGCGGGACTCTGGGATACACAGATACGCAGTATTTT	CASGTLGYTDTQYF
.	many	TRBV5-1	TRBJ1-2	TGCGCCACCAGTAAGATAGGCTATGGCTACACCTTC	CATSKIGYGYTF
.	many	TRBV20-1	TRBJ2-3	TGCAGTGCTAGAGGGACAGCTTCTAGCACAGATACGCAGTATTTT	CSARGTASSTDTQYF
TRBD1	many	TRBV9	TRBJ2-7	TGTGCCAGCAGCGTAGCCGGGGACAGCGCCTACGAGCAGTACTTC	CASSVAGDSAYEQYF
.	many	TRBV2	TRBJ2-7	TGTGCCAGCAGTGAAGCCGCCCAAGTCTACGAGCAGTACTTC	CASSEAAQVYEQYF
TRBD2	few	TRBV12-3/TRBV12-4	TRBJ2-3	TGTGCCAGCAGTTTAAATGCACTAGCGGGGGGCCGCACAGATACGCAGTATTTT	CASSLNALAGGRTDTQYF
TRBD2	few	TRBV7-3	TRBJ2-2	TGTGCCAGCAGCCCCTTGGCCAGCGGGGACACCGGGGAGCTGTTTTTT	CASSPLASGDTGELFF
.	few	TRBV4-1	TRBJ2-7	TGCGCCAGCAGCCAAGGCGAGGGACTCAAGCAATACGAGCAGTACTTC	CASSQGEGLKQYEQYF
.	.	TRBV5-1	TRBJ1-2	TGCGCCAGCAGCTTAACAGAGGACTATGGCTACACCTTC	CASSLTEDYGYTF
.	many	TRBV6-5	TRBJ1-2	TGTGCCAGCAGTTACTCGCTCGGCAGGAACTATGGCTACACCTTC	CASSYSLGRNYGYTF
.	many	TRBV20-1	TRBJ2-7	TGCAGTGCTAATGCGGGTACTTTCTACGAGCAGTACTTC	CSANAGTFYEQYF
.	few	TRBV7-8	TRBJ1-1	TGTGCCAGCAGCTTAGAAGGCATCTCTGAAGCTTTCTTT	CASSLEGISEAFF
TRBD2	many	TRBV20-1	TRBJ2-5	TGCAGTGCAGCCGGGACTAGCGGGGGTATAGAGACCCAGTACTTC	CSAAGTSGGIETQYF
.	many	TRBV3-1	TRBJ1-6	TGTGCCAGCAGCCAGTCACGGGGGAAGAATTCACCCCTCCACTTT	CASSQSRGKNSPLHF
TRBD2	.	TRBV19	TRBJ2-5	TGTGCCAGTAGGTCACTAGCGGGAGAGGTCCAAGAGACCCAGTACTTC	CASRSLAGEVQETQYF
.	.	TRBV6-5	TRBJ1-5	TGTGCCAGCAGTTACTCGAGGGGGGATCAGCCCCAGCATTTT	CASSYSRGDQPQHF
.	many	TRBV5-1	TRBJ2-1	TGCGCCAGCAGCTTAAGTTCCGGGGGGCCCTATGAGCAGTTCTTC	CASSLSSGGPYEQFF
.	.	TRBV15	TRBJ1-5	TGTGCCACCAGCATTCAGGGACTCGGCAATCAGCCCCAGCATTTT	CATSIQGLGNQPQHF
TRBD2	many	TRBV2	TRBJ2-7	TGTGCCAGCAGTGACCCCGGGGGAGGGTGGGGCGAGCAGTACTTC	CASSDPGGGWGEQYF
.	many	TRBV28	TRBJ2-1	TGTGCCAGCAGTCCACCCCCCGTTAGGGACCATGAGCAGTTCTTC	CASSPPPVRDHEQFF
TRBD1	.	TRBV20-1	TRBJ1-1	TGCAGTGCTGCCGGAGGGACAGGGCCCATGAACACTGAAGCTTTCTTT	CSAAGGTGPMNTEAFF
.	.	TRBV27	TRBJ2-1	TGTGCCGGCAGTTTATCGGGTCGGTACAATGAGCAGTTCTTC	CAGSLSGRYNEQFF
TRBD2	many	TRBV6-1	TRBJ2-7	TGTGCCAGCAACACCCCTCGGGGAGTAGCGGGCGCCTACGAGCAGTACTTC	CASNTPRGVAGAYEQYF
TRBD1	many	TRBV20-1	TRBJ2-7	TGCAGTGCCCCTGAGCGACAGGGGTTTTACGAGCAGTACTTC	CSAPERQGFYEQYF
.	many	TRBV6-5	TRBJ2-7	TGTGCCAGCAGTTACGAAGTCGCCGGCGAGCAGTACTTC	CASSYEVAGEQYF
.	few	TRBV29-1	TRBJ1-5	TGCAGCGTTGGAGACGGGGCAAGCAATCAGCCCCAGCATTTT	CSVGDGASNQPQHF
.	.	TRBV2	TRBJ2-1	TGTGCCAGCAGTGTGGGTAGCCCTGAGCAGTTCTTC	CASSVGSPEQFF
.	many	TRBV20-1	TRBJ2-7	TGCAGTGTTAGCACACAGGCACCCGGCTCCTACGAGCAGTACTTC	CSVSTQAPGSYEQYF
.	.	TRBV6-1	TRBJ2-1	TGTGCCAGCAGCCTTGTTAGCCGATACAATGAGCAATTCTTC	CASSLVSRYNEQFF
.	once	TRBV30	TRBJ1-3	TGTGCCTGGAGTGTACAAAGGGCCAGGGGTAAAGGGGGACGAGGAAACACCATATATTTT	CAWSVQRARGKGGRGNTIYF
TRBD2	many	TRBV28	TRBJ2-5	TGTGCCAGCGGCGCGCCTGGACTAGCGGGAGTAGAGACCCAGTACTTC	CASGAPGLAGVETQYF
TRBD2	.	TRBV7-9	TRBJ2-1	TGTGCCAGTAATCTTAGGGCGGGAGCTTTAGATGAGCAGTTCTTC	CASNLRAGALDEQFF
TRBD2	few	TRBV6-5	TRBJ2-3	TGTGCCAGCAGTTACGGGCTAGCGGGGGGGCAAGATACGCAGTATTTT	CASSYGLAGGQDTQYF